This entry lists 2 T cell receptor beta chains sequenced from one sample in a study of patients and donors after allogeneic stem cell transplantation. MiXCR, applied by TCRdb to the RT-PCR reads, yields one record per CDR3 protein. Of more than 850,000 distinct CDR3 sequences listed, more than 15% were seen once; the top ten hold 6%. Sequencing was carried out using blood, either unsorted or a sorted T cell fraction (not recorded which). All receptors derive from a human donor who was either an allogeneic HSCT recipient or a stem cell or donor lymphocyte infusion donor (not recorded which). It is not recorded whose cells these are; they may come from a transplant donor.

The chain combines TRBV18 with TRBJ1-6; no clear D. With 5 bases removed from V and 7 bases from J, the gap between germline ends came to 9 bases. The germline V gene encodes CDR1 KGHSH and CDR2 LQKENI. The CDR3 has 13 amino acids. For the CDR3, the DNA is TGTGCCAGCTCAGGGGAGGAGAATTCACCCCTCCACTTT. Protein product: CASSGEENSPLHF.

This clonotype was detected a few times. This chain connects TRBV12-3 or TRBV12-4 to TRBJ2-3; D unresolved. This CDR3 is 13 amino acids long. V lost 8 bases, J lost 2 bases, and 11 bases lay in between. CDR3 protein: CASAWLATDTQYF. CDR3 sequence (DNA): TGTGCCAGCGCCTGGTTAGCCACAGATACGCAGTATTTT.